This T cell receptor (beta chain) was sequenced in a study of control samples from healthy donors and cancer patients. The CDR3 length is 13 residues. The germline gives CDR1 KGHSH, CDR2 LQKENI. V shed 6 bases and J shed 5 bases, with 13 bases lying between them. The table came from immunoSEQ multiplex PCR; TCRdb's copy has only in-frame clones and leaves some out. The table shows about 120,000 clones, with about nine tenths occurring only once. Sequenced: blood. The clonotype originates from a man in his forties or fifties in good health. The chain is built from TRBV18 and TRBJ2-5, with a possible D match to TRBD2 (6 bases). The CDR3, as DNA: TGTGCCAGCTCCCCGGGACTCCGGGAGACCCAGTACTTC. As protein: CASSPGLRETQYF.